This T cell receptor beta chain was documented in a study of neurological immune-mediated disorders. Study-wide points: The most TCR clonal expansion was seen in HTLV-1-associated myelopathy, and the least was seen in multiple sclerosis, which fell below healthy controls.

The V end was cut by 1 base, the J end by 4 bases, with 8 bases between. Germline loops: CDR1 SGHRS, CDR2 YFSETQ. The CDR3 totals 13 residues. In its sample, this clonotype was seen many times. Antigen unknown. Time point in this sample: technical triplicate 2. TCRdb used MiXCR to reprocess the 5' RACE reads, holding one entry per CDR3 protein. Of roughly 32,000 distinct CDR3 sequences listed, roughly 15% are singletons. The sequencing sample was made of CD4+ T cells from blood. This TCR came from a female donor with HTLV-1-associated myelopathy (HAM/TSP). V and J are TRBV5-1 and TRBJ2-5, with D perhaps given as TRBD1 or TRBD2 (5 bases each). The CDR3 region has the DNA TGCGCCAGCAGCTTGAAGGGGACAGAGACCCAGTACTTC. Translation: CASSLKGTETQYF.